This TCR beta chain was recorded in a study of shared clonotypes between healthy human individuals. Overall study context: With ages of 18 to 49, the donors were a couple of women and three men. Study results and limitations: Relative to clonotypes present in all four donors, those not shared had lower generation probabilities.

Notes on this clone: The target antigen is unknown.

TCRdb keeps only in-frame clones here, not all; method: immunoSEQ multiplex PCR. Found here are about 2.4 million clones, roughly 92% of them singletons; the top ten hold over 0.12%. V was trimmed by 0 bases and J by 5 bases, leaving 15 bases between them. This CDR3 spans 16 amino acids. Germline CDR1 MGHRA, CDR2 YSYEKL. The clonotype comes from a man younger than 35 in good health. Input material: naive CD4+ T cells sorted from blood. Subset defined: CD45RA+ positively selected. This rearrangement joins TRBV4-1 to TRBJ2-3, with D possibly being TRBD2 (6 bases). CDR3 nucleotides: TGCGCCAGCAGCCAAGATGAAGGGACTTTCCTAGATACGCAGTATTTT. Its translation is CASSQDEGTFLDTQYF.